Listed below are T cell receptor beta chains from one sample, sequenced in a study of blood T cell repertoires in COVID-19. Profiling relied on immunoSEQ multiplex PCR, and the TCRdb table lists in-frame clones only, not all of them. The sample yields about 150,000 clones, around 80% seen once. The sample comprised peripheral blood. The receptors were sampled from a man in his fifties or sixties who had recovered from COVID-19. Each CDR3 is given with its conserved first and last residue. A D gene is named only where the DNA matches it firmly. Not all rows give a size; the values are once, few, many and, for expanded clones, a class.

>-|-|TRBV7-8|TRBJ1-2
TGTGCCAGCAGCCCGTTTCCAGGGGCGCTAAACTATGGCTACACCTTC
CASSPFPGALNYGYTF
>-|TRBD1|TRBV11-2|TRBJ1-1
TGTGCCAGCAGCTTAGAACAGGGGCCCATGAACACTGAAGCTTTCTTT
CASSLEQGPMNTEAFF
>-|TRBD2|TRBV14|TRBJ2-5
TGTGCCAGCAGCCAAGGTTCCAGCGGGGGGGCCCGAGAGACCCAGTACTTC
CASSQGSSGGARETQYF
>-|-|TRBV5-5|TRBJ2-7
TGTGCCAGCAGCTTGGTCCCAGGGGTGGGTTACGAGCAGTACTTC
CASSLVPGVGYEQYF
>-|-|TRBV25-1|TRBJ1-5
TGTGCCAGCAGTGAATTTGGCGAGGGTCAGCCCCAGCATTTT
CASSEFGEGQPQHF
>-|-|TRBV25-1|TRBJ1-6
TGTGCCAGCAGTGAATATTCCGTCTATAATTCACCCCTCCACTTT
CASSEYSVYNSPLHF
>-|-|TRBV20-1|TRBJ1-5
TGCAGTGCTAGTCCCGGGAATCAGCCCCAGCATTTT
CSASPGNQPQHF
>-|-|TRBV5-1|TRBJ2-2
TGCGCCAGCAGCTTGCACTCGCCAGGGGAGGGCACCGGGGAGCTGTTTTTT
CASSLHSPGEGTGELFF
>few|TRBD1|TRBV28|TRBJ1-1
TGTGCCAGCAGTTTAGGCAGGGGGCCTGAAGCTTTCTTT
CASSLGRGPEAFF
>-|TRBD1|TRBV14|TRBJ1-2
TGTGCCAGCAGCCAAGATGTTGGGGGACAGGGATTCTGGGGCTACACCTTC
CASSQDVGGQGFWGYTF
>-|-|TRBV5-1|TRBJ1-2
TGCGCCAGCAGCTTTGGTACAGCAAACTATGGCTACACCTTC
CASSFGTANYGYTF
>once|-|TRBV30|TRBJ2-1
TGTGCCTGGAGCGGTACAGGACCCAATGAGCAGTTCTTC
CAWSGTGPNEQFF
>-|-|TRBV11-2|TRBJ1-5
TGTGCCAGCAGCTTAGGAGGGGGTGGAGAGCCCCAGCATTTT
CASSLGGGGEPQHF
>-|TRBD2|TRBV6-1|TRBJ2-5
TGTGCCAGCAGTGCCTCCTTACTAGCGGGAGCAGGAGAGACCCAGTACTTC
CASSASLLAGAGETQYF
>-|-|TRBV7-9|TRBJ1-3
TGTGCCAGCAGCTTACAGGTCTCTGGAAACACCATATATTTT
CASSLQVSGNTIYF
>-|TRBD1|TRBV18|TRBJ1-1
TGTGCCAGCTCACCGGGACAGCTACCCATGAACACTGAAGCTTTCTTT
CASSPGQLPMNTEAFF
>-|-|TRBV20-1|TRBJ2-7
TGCAGTGCTAGTGACTCCCCGGGATTTCTCTACGAGCAGTACTTC
CSASDSPGFLYEQYF
>-|TRBD2|TRBV9|TRBJ2-1
TGTGCCAGCAGCCACTCTACCAGACTAGCGGGAGGGGCCTACAATGAGCAGTTCTTC
CASSHSTRLAGGAYNEQFF
>-|-|TRBV7-2|TRBJ2-2
TGTGCCAGCAGCCAAATCGGCGGGGAGCTGTTTTTT
CASSQIGGELFF
>-|-|TRBV4-3|TRBJ2-7
TGCGCCAGCAGCCAAGATCTAACAGATGCCTACGAGCAGTACTTC
CASSQDLTDAYEQYF
>-|-|TRBV6-6|TRBJ1-5
TGTGCCAGCAGTTACTCCGGGGAACAGCCCCAGCATTTT
CASSYSGEQPQHF
>-|TRBD2|TRBV4-2|TRBJ2-3
TGTGCCAGCAGCCAAATACTAGCGGGAAACACAGATACGCAGTATTTT
CASSQILAGNTDTQYF
>-|TRBD2|TRBV6-6|TRBJ2-1
TGTGCCCTAAGAGCGGGGGGGACCCACAATGAGCAGTTCTTC
CALRAGGTHNEQFF
>-|TRBD2|TRBV7-9|TRBJ2-3
TGTGCCAGCAGCTTAGGTAGCGGGAGGACCCTTGGCACAGATACGCAGTATTTT
CASSLGSGRTLGTDTQYF
>-|-|TRBV28|TRBJ1-2
TGTGCCAGCACTTATACCCTTACAACTAACTATGGCTACACCTTC
CASTYTLTTNYGYTF
>-|-|TRBV10-3|TRBJ2-2
TGTGCCATCAGTGAGTCGCCACAGGGTGGCACCGGGGAGCTGTTTTTT
CAISESPQGGTGELFF
>-|-|TRBV27|TRBJ2-1
TGTGCCAGCAGTTTATCCGACCCTTTCTCTAGATTGCAGTTCTTC
CASSLSDPFSRLQFF
>-|-|TRBV4-2|TRBJ1-2
TGTGCCAGCAGCCCCCTCCCGGGGGAAGGCTATGGCTACACCTTC
CASSPLPGEGYGYTF
>few|-|TRBV5-8|TRBJ1-3
TGTGCCAGCAGCTTTCGTTTCAACTACCGAAACACCATATATTTT
CASSFRFNYRNTIYF
>-|TRBD2|TRBV6-5|TRBJ2-1
TGTGCCACTCGAGGTGGCGGGAGTAAGGACAATGAGCAGTTCTTC
CATRGGGSKDNEQFF
>-|-|TRBV5-4|TRBJ2-2
TGTGCCAGCAGCTTGGACTCAGGTCCACCCGGGGAGCTGTTTTTT
CASSLDSGPPGELFF
>-|-|TRBV5-1|TRBJ2-2
TGCGCCAGCAGCTTGGTGGCTTCGGGAAACACCGGGGAGCTGTTTTTT
CASSLVASGNTGELFF
>-|-|TRBV7-2|TRBJ2-1
TGTGCCAGCAGAGAAGGGGGCAATGAGCAGTTCTTC
CASREGGNEQFF
>-|TRBD1|TRBV6-4|TRBJ1-1
TGTGCCAGCAGTGAGAGGGCCAGGGGGCTGGCTTTCTTT
CASSERARGLAFF
>many|-|TRBV7-2|TRBJ1-2
TGTGCCAGCAGCTCGACTTCGGACAGTTACTATGGCTACACCTTC
CASSSTSDSYYGYTF
>-|-|TRBV6-5|TRBJ2-1
TGTGCCAGCAGTTACTCGATTACGGGGGCCTACAATGAGCAGTTCTTC
CASSYSITGAYNEQFF
>-|-|TRBV29-1|TRBJ1-5
TGCAGCGTTTCCACAGGGAACGATCAGCCCCAGCATTTT
CSVSTGNDQPQHF
>-|TRBD1|TRBV6-5|TRBJ2-2
TGTGCCAGCAGTCGACAGGGGGCTGGGGGCGGGGAGCTGTTTTTT
CASSRQGAGGGELFF
>-|-|TRBV15|TRBJ1-1
TGTGCCACCAGCAGGTACCAGGGCAGGGTAGCTGAAGCTTTCTTT
CATSRYQGRVAEAFF
>-|-|TRBV30|TRBJ1-5
TGTGCCTGGCGTGCGGGGGGCCAGCCCCAGCATTTT
CAWRAGGQPQHF
>-|TRBD1|TRBV5-1|TRBJ1-4
TGCGCCAGCAGCCTGGGACAGGGAGGCGAAAAACTGTTTTTT
CASSLGQGGEKLFF
>-|-|TRBV7-2|TRBJ1-1
TGTGCCAGCAGCTTGGTCAGGGACACTGAAGCTTTCTTT
CASSLVRDTEAFF
>-|TRBD1|TRBV7-2|TRBJ1-1
TGTGCCAGCAGCTCCTATCGAGGACAGGGCACTGAAGCTTTCTTT
CASSSYRGQGTEAFF
>-|-|TRBV7-2|TRBJ2-1
TGTGCCAGCAGCAGGAACAGGGAATCCTACAATGAGCAGTTCTTC
CASSRNRESYNEQFF
>once|-|TRBV28|TRBJ1-1
TGTGCCAGCATAGAGAGGGCAGTAACACTTGGGGCTGAAGCTTTCTTT
CASIERAVTLGAEAFF
>-|-|TRBV15|TRBJ1-5
TGTGCCACCAGCAGAGATCAGGGGCGCAATCAGCCCCAGCATTTT
CATSRDQGRNQPQHF
>-|TRBD1|TRBV5-6|TRBJ1-2
TGTGCCAGCAGCGCGGACAGGGGGCAAAGGCGGTATGGCTACACCTTC
CASSADRGQRRYGYTF
>-|TRBD2|TRBV5-1|TRBJ2-2
TGCGCCAGCAGCGGGGGACTAGCGGGAAACACCGGGGAGCTGTTTTTT
CASSGGLAGNTGELFF
>-|-|TRBV5-1|TRBJ2-6
TGCGCCAGCAGCTTGGTAGCGGACCTCCTCTCTGGGGCCAACGTCCTGACTTTC
CASSLVADLLSGANVLTF
>-|TRBD1|TRBV28|TRBJ1-5
TGTGCCAGCAGGACGACAGGGTGGCCAAATCAGCCCCAGCATTTT
CASRTTGWPNQPQHF
>-|TRBD2|TRBV3-1/TRBV3-2|TRBJ2-1
TGTGCCAGCAGCCGCCTCGGGGCGGGGGGCCTCAATGAGCAGTTCTTC
CASSRLGAGGLNEQFF
>once|TRBD1|TRBV28|TRBJ1-5
TGTGCCAGCAGTTTTTATGGGGACAGGGGGCGAAGGGGCAATCAGCCCCAGCATTTT
CASSFYGDRGRRGNQPQHF
>-|TRBD2|TRBV27|TRBJ2-5
TGTGCCAGCAGTTATGGGAGGGTCGGAGAGACCCAGTACTTC
CASSYGRVGETQYF